Shown below are 18 T cell receptor beta chains from a single sample sequenced in a study of identical twins. TCRdb fed the 5' RACE reads into MiXCR, producing one record per CDR3 protein. The sample lists about 240,000 distinct CDR3 sequences; over 9.5% were seen once. The sequenced sample was memory T cells sorted from blood. All receptors come from a man aged 45-60 years in good health.

The table lists this clonotype with a few counts. The J gene is TRBJ2-2, the V gene TRBV7-9; D is possibly TRBD2 (6 bases). Trimming stripped 4 bases from V and 3 bases from J, with 12 bases between. Germline V gives CDR1 SEHNR, CDR2 FQNEAQ (reference sequence). This CDR3 has 15 residues. The CDR3 here is CASSWGDGYTGELFF. DNA for the CDR3: TGTGCCAGCAGCTGGGGGGACGGCTACACCGGGGAGCTGTTTTTT.

This clonotype showed up just a few times. The rearrangement uses TRBV18 and TRBJ2-7; TRBD1 matches at 11 bases. Per the germline V gene, CDR1 is KGHSH and CDR2 is LQKENI. This CDR3 comprises 16 residues. J lost 6 bases, V lost 3 bases, and 10 bases had no gene match. CDR3 nucleotides: TGTGCCAGCTCACCGGACAGGGGGCGACAATTAGGCGAGCAGTACTTC. Residues: CASSPDRGRQLGEQYF.

This clonotype was seen a few times. The chain has TRBV10-3 and TRBJ2-7, with unresolved D. The germline V gene encodes CDR1 ENHRY and CDR2 SYGVKD. The germline V and J ends were trimmed by 7 bases and 1 base, with 8 bases remaining between them. The CDR3 covers 12 residues. The CDR3 spells CAIMGKSYEQYF. The CDR3 DNA follows: TGTGCCATCATGGGGAAATCCTACGAGCAGTACTTC.

This clonotype was found a few times. The chain joins TRBV20-1 to TRBJ2-7; possibly TRBD2 for D (5 bases). Trimming cost V 4 bases and J 0 bases, with 10 bases left between them. CDR1 is DFQATT, CDR2 SNEGSKA, per germline (reference sequence). This CDR3 is built from 13 residues. The CDR3 DNA sequence: TGCAGTGCTAAAGCGGTGAGCTCCTACGAGCAGTACTTC. As protein: CSAKAVSSYEQYF.

This clonotype was recorded at least ten times. The gene calls are TRBV5-1 and TRBJ1-5, with TRBD1 as a possible D gene (6 bases). Germline V gives CDR1 SGHRS, CDR2 YFSETQ. Between the trimmed V and J ends, which lost 0 bases and 9 bases, there was a span of 10 bases. The CDR3 is made up of 13 amino acids. This chain's CDR3 is CASSLDRDAPQHF. The CDR3 nucleotides are TGCGCCAGCAGCTTGGACAGGGACGCGCCCCAGCATTTT.

This clonotype was observed many times. An end of the junction does not agree with germline; a read error may underlie this. V and J are TRBV10-3 and TRBJ2-7, with 7 bases fitting TRBD2. The CDR3 has 12 amino acids. Germline lookup yields CDR1 ENHRY and CDR2 SYGVKD. The CDR3 DNA sequence: TGTGCCATTAGTGGGGGGGGATACGAGCAGTACTTC. This codes for CAISGGGYEQYF.

The chain employs TRBV2 and TRBJ2-7; D is possibly TRBD1 (6 bases). Germline V gene lookup returns CDR1 SNHLY and CDR2 FYNNEI. This CDR3 is built from 14 residues. Trimming took 6 bases from V and 2 from J, leaving 14 bases between them. CDR3 loop: CASRDSFKTYEQYF. As DNA, the CDR3 is TGTGCCAGCAGGGACAGCTTCAAGACCTACGAGCAGTACTTC. Looking up the rest from reference TRBV2 and TRBJ2-7 gives the full variable domain: EPEVTQTPSHQVTQMGQEVILRCVPISNHLYFYWYRQILGQKVEFLVSFYNNEISEKSEIFDDQFSVERPDGSNFTLKIRSTKLEDSAMYFCASRDSFKTYEQYFGPGTRLTVT.

This clonotype was counted many times. This sequence joins TRBV7-2 and TRBJ1-6; no reliable D call. Germline V gene lookup returns CDR1 SGHTA and CDR2 FQGNSA. The length of the CDR3 is 15 residues. V lost 4 bases, J lost 10 bases, and 17 bases lay in between. CDR3 region: CASSSRPGGKSPLHF. For the CDR3, the DNA is TGTGCCAGCAGCTCCCGTCCCGGTGGGAAATCACCCCTCCACTTT.

This clonotype was counted many times. The V and J genes are TRBV10-3 and TRBJ2-3, with TRBD1 matching over 7 bases. V was pared by 4 bases and J by 4 bases, with 8 bases of the junction left unmatched. Per the germline V gene, CDR1 is ENHRY and CDR2 is SYGVKD. CDR3 length equals 15 residues. The CDR3 here is CAISGGQRSADTQYF. The CDR3 coding sequence is TGTGCCATCAGTGGGGGACAGCGGTCGGCAGATACGCAGTATTTT.

The chain combines TRBV20-1 with TRBJ2-7, with D tentatively TRBD1 (5 bases). This CDR3 is 11 amino acids long. V was pared by 3 bases and J by 6 bases, with 9 bases between. Germline V gives CDR1 DFQATT, CDR2 SNEGSKA (reference sequence). CDR3 residues: CSASSRVEQYF. The DNA of the CDR3 is TGCAGTGCTAGCTCCAGGGTCGAGCAGTACTTC.

V gene TRBV11-2 combines with J gene TRBJ2-3; D is possibly TRBD1 or TRBD2 (6 bases each). The CDR3 loop spans 13 amino acids. V was cut by 8 bases and J by 5 bases, with 14 bases left in between. Germline assignment: CDR1 SGHAT and CDR2 FQNNGV. The CDR3 spells CASARGAIDTQYF. The DNA for the CDR3 is TGTGCCAGCGCTAGGGGGGCCATAGATACGCAGTATTTT.

This clonotype turned up a few times. The chain recombines TRBV28 with TRBJ2-3, with TRBD1 matching 9 bases. Per germline, CDR1 MDHEN and CDR2 SYDVKM. The CDR3 runs to 15 residues. V was pared by 6 bases and J by 9 bases, with 13 bases of the junction left unmatched. CDR3 residues: CASSPPGTGLLTQYF. As DNA, the CDR3 is TGTGCCAGCAGCCCGCCCGGGACAGGGTTATTAACGCAGTATTTT.

This clonotype was recorded many times. This chain uses TRBV29-1 with TRBJ2-7; possibly TRBD2 for D (6 bases). The CDR3 runs to 13 residues. Germline V gene data show CDR1 as SQVTM and CDR2 as ANQGSEA. V was trimmed by 3 bases and J by 6 bases, leaving 15 bases between them. The CDR3 DNA sequence: TGCAGCGTTGATATGGGGGGTTTGGGCGAGCAGTACTTC. It yields the protein CSVDMGGLGEQYF.

The CDR3 coding sequence is TGTGCCAGCAGCGTGACTAGCGGGTTCCGAGGGGAGACCCAGTACTTC. It yields the protein CASSVTSGFRGETQYF. The chain is built from TRBV7-9 and TRBJ2-5; TRBD2 matches at 10 bases. Germline-derived CDR1 and CDR2 are SEHNR and FQNEAQ (reference sequence). The CDR3 contains 16 residues. With V trimmed by 5 bases and J by 5 bases, 11 bases remained unmatched.

The chain joins TRBV4-3 to TRBJ1-2; TRBD1 might be the D (6 bases). This CDR3 region has 15 residues. Germline assignment: CDR1 LGHNA and CDR2 YSLEER. The V gene lost 1 base and the J gene lost 4 bases, with 13 bases spanning the gap. The DNA for the CDR3 is TGCGCCAGCAGCCAAGGGGCAGGGGAGGTCTATGGCTACACCTTC. It codes for CASSQGAGEVYGYTF.

This clonotype was seen many times. The chain is built from TRBV25-1 and TRBJ1-1; perhaps TRBD1 as D (6 bases). The V and J ends lost 8 bases and 1 base respectively, with 11 bases between them. Germline V gene data show CDR1 as MGHDK and CDR2 as SYGVNS. This CDR3 is 13 amino acids long. CDR3: CASAGDTNTEAFF. The CDR3 region has the DNA TGTGCCAGCGCAGGGGACACGAACACTGAAGCTTTCTTT.

In its sample, this clonotype was seen many times. This chain connects TRBV7-2 to TRBJ2-5; 8 nucleotides agree with TRBD1. Germline assignment: CDR1 SGHTA and CDR2 FQGNSA. The CDR3 has 13 amino acids. Trimming cost V 5 bases and J 6 bases; bases outside gene matches: 5. The CDR3 sequence: CASSGGQGQTQYF. DNA of the CDR3: TGTGCCAGCAGCGGTGGACAGGGTCAGACCCAGTACTTC. The full variable domain, with the rest looked up from reference TRBV7-2 and TRBJ2-5, is GAGVSQSPSNKVTEKGKDVELRCDPISGHTALYWYRQSLGQGLEFLIYFQGNSAPDKSGLPSDRFSAERTGGSVSTLTIQRTQQEDSAVYLCASSGGQGQTQYFGPGTRLLVL.

The J gene is TRBJ2-7, the V gene TRBV20-1, with 13 positions matching TRBD2. V was pared by 1 base and J by 3 bases, with 3 bases of the junction left unmatched. This CDR3 has 15 residues. The V gene's germline CDR1 is DFQATT and CDR2 SNEGSKA (reference sequence). The CDR3, as DNA: TGCAGTGCTAGAGGTGGACTAGCGGGGGTCTACGAGCAGTACTTC. Translating it yields CSARGGLAGVYEQYF.